This T cell receptor (beta chain) was recovered during a study of shared clonotypes between healthy human individuals. Notes on the study in general: Larger estimated richness was generally recorded for naive subsets relative to memory subsets.

Assay runs were performed at deep level. Produced via immunoSEQ multiplex PCR; TCRdb's table is partial and in-frame only. Of about 2 million clones in the sample, 90% to 95% were seen once. Germline assignment: CDR1 SNHLY and CDR2 FYNNEI. CDR3 length: 13 residues. V dropped 9 bases and J dropped 2; count of bases not matched to a gene: 4. Worth noting for this clone: Its target is not known.

This sequence was found in a young man in good health. The chain links TRBV2 to TRBJ2-7, with 10 bases aligning to TRBD1. Sequencing was done on a sample of naive CD4+ T cells sorted from blood. Subset of the sample: CD45RA+ positively selected. CDR3 DNA: TGTGCCAGAGGACAGGGGGGACCCTACGAGCAGTACTTC. This encodes CARGQGGPYEQYF.